The rows below give T cell receptor beta chains drawn from one sample of a study of blood T cells in healthy people across ages. MiXCR, applied by TCRdb to the 5' RACE reads, yields one record per CDR3 protein. Of about 930,000 distinct CDR3 sequences listed, under 35% are singletons. The same sample was also used in a study of T cells of mothers and their children.

Material: blood. All receptors derive from a woman aged 40 to 49 in good health. CDR3s include the opening cysteine and the closing phenylalanine or tryptophan. D genes are given only for firm matches. Clone size appears in some rows only: once, few, many, or a class for an expanded clone.

clone_size j_call d_call v_call cdr3_nt cdr3_aa
. TRBJ2-1 TRBD2 TRBV7-2 TGTGCCAGCACCCCTAGGGAGGGTTTGTACAATGAGCAGTTCTTC CASTPREGLYNEQFF
many TRBJ2-7 . TRBV19 TGTGCCAGTAGTACACTCTGGCCTTTTTACGAGCAGTACTTC CASSTLWPFYEQYF
many TRBJ1-2 . TRBV9 TGTGCCAGCAGCGTAGCTTCCCAGACTAACTATGGCTACACCTTC CASSVASQTNYGYTF
. TRBJ2-1 . TRBV28 TGTGCCAGCAGTTCGGCGGGGCTAGGTGAGCAGTTCTTC CASSSAGLGEQFF
once TRBJ2-5 . TRBV11-1 TGTGCCAGCAGCTCCGACGGGATAGCCACCCAAGAGACCCAGTACTTC CASSSDGIATQETQYF
many TRBJ2-7 . TRBV2 TGTGCCAGCAGTGAAACAGACTACGAGCAGTACTTC CASSETDYEQYF
. TRBJ2-2 . TRBV29-1 TGCAGCGTTGAAGATGGCCGAGCCGGGGAGCTGTTGTTT CSVEDGRAGELLF
. TRBJ1-5 TRBD1 TRBV20-1 TGCAGTGCTATCTCGGACAGGGGAAAACTCAATCAGCCCCAGCATTTT CSAISDRGKLNQPQHF
. TRBJ2-7 TRBD1 TRBV7-2 TGTGCCAGCACCGGGACAGGCGGGCCTTACGAGCAGTACTTC CASTGTGGPYEQYF
. TRBJ1-1 . TRBV5-1 TGCGCCAGCAGCTTGTATCAGCCCAACACTGAAGCTTTCTTT CASSLYQPNTEAFF
many TRBJ2-5 TRBD1 TRBV12-3/TRBV12-4 TGTGCCAGCAGCTCCCTGATGGGACAGGGGGCGGGGGAGACCCAGTACTTC CASSSLMGQGAGETQYF
. TRBJ2-2 . TRBV6-5 TGTGCCAGCAGATCTGACAGGCTGAACGCCGGGGAGCGGTTTTTT CASRSDRLNAGERFF
. TRBJ2-5 . TRBV28 TGTGCCAGCAGTTTTGTTTGGGGTCTTAGAGAGACCCAGTACTTC CASSFVWGLRETQYF
. TRBJ1-1 . TRBV7-9 TGTGCCAGCATAGGGGGACAAACTGAAGCTTTCTTT CASIGGQTEAFF
many TRBJ2-5 . TRBV7-2 TGTGCCAGCAGCTTAGCTTTCGGGAGAAGGGGAGAGACCCAGTACTTC CASSLAFGRRGETQYF
. TRBJ1-4 . TRBV28 TGTGCCAGCAGTCAAATCCGGACATCAACTAATGAAAAACTGTTTTTT CASSQIRTSTNEKLFF
few TRBJ1-6 TRBD1 TRBV5-1 TGCGCCAGCAGCTTAACAGGGGCGGATAATTCACCCCTCCACTTT CASSLTGADNSPLHF
many TRBJ2-1 TRBD2 TRBV20-1 TGCAGTGCTGCCTCCGGGACTAGCGGACCCAATGAGCAGTTCTTC CSAASGTSGPNEQFF
once TRBJ1-5 . TRBV3-1 TGTGCCAGCAGCCAAGGGGTGGCAGGGACTCAGCCCCAGCATTTT CASSQGVAGTQPQHF
few TRBJ2-1 . TRBV20-1 TGCAGTGCTAGAAGGTGGTACAATGAGCAGTTCTTC CSARRWYNEQFF
. TRBJ1-1 . TRBV6-4 TGTGCCAGCAGTGCCACATGGAACACTGAAGCTTTCTTT CASSATWNTEAFF
few TRBJ2-5 . TRBV5-6 TGTGCCAGCAGCTTCAAGGGCCCCGAGACCCAGTACTTC CASSFKGPETQYF
. TRBJ1-4 TRBD1 TRBV7-2 TGTGCCAGCAGCTACTCGACAGGGCGTAATGAAAAACTGTTTTTT CASSYSTGRNEKLFF
few TRBJ2-3 . TRBV28 TGTGCCAGCACGAGGCAGAACACAGATACGCAGTATTTT CASTRQNTDTQYF
many TRBJ2-7 . TRBV28 TGTGCCAGCAGCCTTCCCTTACAGGAGTCGGGGGAGCAGTACTTC CASSLPLQESGEQYF
many TRBJ2-5 TRBD1 TRBV7-2 TGCGCCAGCAGCCGGGACAGACGGGAGACCCAGTACTTC CASSRDRRETQYF
. TRBJ1-2 . TRBV20-1 TGCAGTGCTAGAGTTCCAGGTAATCATGGCTACACCTTC CSARVPGNHGYTF
many TRBJ1-1 . TRBV6-5 TGTGCCAGCAGTACGACAGGCGGGTACACTGAAGCTTTCTTT CASSTTGGYTEAFF
. TRBJ2-5 . TRBV21-1 TGTGCCAGCAGCAAACCACCGGGACAGGAATTGGGGACCCAGTACTTC CASSKPPGQELGTQYF
. TRBJ1-1 . TRBV5-1 TGCGCCAGCAGCTTGGAGGTCAGGGGTAACACTGAAGCTTTCTTT CASSLEVRGNTEAFF
many TRBJ2-7 . TRBV5-1 TGCGCCAGCAGCGAAGGTACGGAGCAGTACTTC CASSEGTEQYF
few TRBJ2-7 . TRBV20-1 TGCAGTGCGGAGGTCGACAGCTACTACGAGCAGTACTTC CSAEVDSYYEQYF
many TRBJ2-5 . TRBV5-1 TGCGCCAGCAGCTTCGGGACACCACAAGAGACCCAGTACTTC CASSFGTPQETQYF
. TRBJ2-1 TRBD2 TRBV4-1 TGCGCCAGCAGCCAAGGCGGCGTAGCGGGAGCCTATGAGCAGTTCTTC CASSQGGVAGAYEQFF
. TRBJ2-1 . TRBV18 TGTGCCAGCTCACCTTCAGGGGCCAATGAGCAGTTCTTC CASSPSGANEQFF
. TRBJ1-3 . TRBV7-2 TGTGCCAGCACCCTCGGGGTTGGAAACACCATATATTTT CASTLGVGNTIYF
many TRBJ1-2 . TRBV28 TGTGCCAGCAGTTTATCTCCGTGGGCCGGGACCGATTATGGCTACACCTTC CASSLSPWAGTDYGYTF
few TRBJ1-1 . TRBV12-3/TRBV12-4 TGTGCCAGCAGTGCCGGACCAAGAGCTTTCTTT CASSAGPRAFF
few TRBJ1-6 TRBD1 TRBV5-1 TGCGCCAGCAGCCCACGGGACAGGGGCATAAATTCACCCCTCCACTTT CASSPRDRGINSPLHF
few TRBJ2-7 TRBD1 TRBV19 TGTGCCAGTACGGGACAGGGATATGACGAGCAGTACTTC CASTGQGYDEQYF
many TRBJ2-7 . TRBV6-1 TGTGCCAGCATCCTCCCTGGAGTCTACTCCTACGAGCAGTACTTC CASILPGVYSYEQYF
. TRBJ2-7 . TRBV20-1 TGCAGTGCCAGGGACCCGGCACTGCGGCACTACGAGCAGTACTTC CSARDPALRHYEQYF
. TRBJ1-2 TRBD1 TRBV28 TGTGCCAGCAGTCCGAGGGACAGGTCGATATATGGCTACACCTTC CASSPRDRSIYGYTF
. TRBJ1-2 . TRBV11-2 TGTGCCAGCAGCTTAGAGGGCAGTACCTACTATGGCTACACCTTC CASSLEGSTYYGYTF
many TRBJ2-7 TRBD1 TRBV20-1 TGCAGTGCTCCGACAGGGGGTACCTACGAGCAGTACTTC CSAPTGGTYEQYF
. TRBJ1-6 . TRBV28 TGTGCCAGCAGTCCCCCAGCTCCTGTGGTGAATTCACCCCTCCACTTT CASSPPAPVVNSPLHF
few TRBJ2-3 . TRBV7-3 TGTGCCAGCAAACTATCCCGGGCAACAGATACGCAGTATTTT CASKLSRATDTQYF
many TRBJ2-1 TRBD1 TRBV6-5 TGTGCCAGCAGGGGGACAGGGCGAGGCAATGAGCAGTTCTTC CASRGTGRGNEQFF
many TRBJ2-3 TRBD1 TRBV6-5 TGTGCCAGCAGTCAGACAGGGTTCTTAGATACGCAGTATTTT CASSQTGFLDTQYF
many TRBJ1-6 . TRBV7-2 TGTGCCAGCAGCTTAGCGCGGGCAGGGGTTAGTTCACCCCTCCACTTT CASSLARAGVSSPLHF
. TRBJ2-7 . TRBV20-1 TGCAGTGCTAGGACCAAAGGATCCGAGCAGTACTTC CSARTKGSEQYF
. TRBJ2-5 TRBD1 TRBV3-1 TGTGCCAGCAGTCAAGGGACAGGGAATGAGGTGGAGACCCAGTACTTC CASSQGTGNEVETQYF
. TRBJ2-2 TRBD1 TRBV5-1 TGCGCCAGCAGCTCGGGGGACAGGGACACCGGGGAGCTGTTTTTT CASSSGDRDTGELFF
. TRBJ2-3 . TRBV4-1 TGCGCCAGCAGCCAAAGGGGGGGCTGGACAGATACGCAGTATTTT CASSQRGGWTDTQYF
few TRBJ2-1 . TRBV7-2 TGTGCCAGCAGGCCCCGCGAGCTAGTTGGTGCGAATGAGCAGTTCTTC CASRPRELVGANEQFF
. TRBJ2-1 . TRBV7-9 TGCGCCAGCAGCCGCGGGGACATTGGAGTGGGTGAGCAGTTCTTC CASSRGDIGVGEQFF